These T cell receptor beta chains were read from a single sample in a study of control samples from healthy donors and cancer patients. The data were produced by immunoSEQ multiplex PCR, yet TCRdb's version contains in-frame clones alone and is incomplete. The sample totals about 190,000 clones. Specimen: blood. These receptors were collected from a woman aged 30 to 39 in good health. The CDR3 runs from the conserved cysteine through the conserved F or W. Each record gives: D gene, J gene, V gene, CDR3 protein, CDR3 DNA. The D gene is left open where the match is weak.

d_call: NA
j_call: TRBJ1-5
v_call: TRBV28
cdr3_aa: CASRQTGAYSNQPQHF
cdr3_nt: TGTGCCAGCAGACAGACAGGCGCTTATAGCAATCAGCCCCAGCATTTT

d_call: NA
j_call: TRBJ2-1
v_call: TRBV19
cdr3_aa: CASSTGTGYGNEQFF
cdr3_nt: TGTGCCAGTAGTACCGGAACGGGGTACGGAAATGAGCAGTTCTTC

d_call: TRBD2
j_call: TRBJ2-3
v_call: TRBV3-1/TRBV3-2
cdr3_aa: CASSHGGGATDTQYF
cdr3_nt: TGTGCCAGCAGCCATGGCGGGGGGGCCACAGATACGCAGTATTTT

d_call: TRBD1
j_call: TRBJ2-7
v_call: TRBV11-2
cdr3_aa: CASSYPGGSYEQYF
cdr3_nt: TGTGCCAGCAGTTATCCAGGGGGCTCCTACGAGCAGTACTTC

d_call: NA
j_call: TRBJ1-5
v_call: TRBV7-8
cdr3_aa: CASSLVGNQPQHF
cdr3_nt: TGTGCCAGCAGCTTAGTCGGAAATCAGCCCCAGCATTTT

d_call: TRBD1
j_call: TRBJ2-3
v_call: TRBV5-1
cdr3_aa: CASSSAATGATQYF
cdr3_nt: TGCGCCAGCAGCTCCGCTGCAACAGGGGCCACGCAGTATTTT

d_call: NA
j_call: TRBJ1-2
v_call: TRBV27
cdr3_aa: CASSLRSGAYGYTF
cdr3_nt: TGTGCCAGCAGTTTGAGGTCAGGGGCCTATGGCTACACCTTC

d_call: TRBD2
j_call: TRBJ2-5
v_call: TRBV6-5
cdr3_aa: CASSYSGGVQETQYF
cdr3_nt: TGTGCCAGCAGTTACTCTGGGGGGGTCCAAGAGACCCAGTACTTC

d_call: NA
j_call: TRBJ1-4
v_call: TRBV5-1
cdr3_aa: CASSPRVGNEKLFF
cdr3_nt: TGCGCCAGCAGCCCCAGGGTGGGGAATGAAAAACTGTTTTTT

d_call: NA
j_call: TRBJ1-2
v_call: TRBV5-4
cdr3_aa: CASSWGGDGYTF
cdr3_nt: TGTGCCAGCAGCTGGGGCGGGGACGGCTACACCTTC

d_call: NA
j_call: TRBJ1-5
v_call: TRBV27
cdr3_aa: CASSLSRTGGNQPQHF
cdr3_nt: TGTGCCAGCAGTTTATCGCGGACGGGGGGGAATCAGCCCCAGCATTTT

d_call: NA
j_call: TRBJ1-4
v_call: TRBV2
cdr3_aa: CASSERGLFSTNEKLFF
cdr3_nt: TGTGCCAGCAGTGAGAGAGGGCTGTTTTCAACTAATGAAAAACTGTTTTTT

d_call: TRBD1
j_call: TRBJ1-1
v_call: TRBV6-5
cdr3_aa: CASSYPSGTGNTEAFF
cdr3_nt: TGTGCCAGCAGTTACCCTTCTGGGACAGGGAACACTGAAGCTTTCTTT

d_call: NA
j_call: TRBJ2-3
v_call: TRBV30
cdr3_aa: CAWRGPTDTQYF
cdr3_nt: TGTGCCTGGAGGGGGCCCACAGATACGCAGTATTTT

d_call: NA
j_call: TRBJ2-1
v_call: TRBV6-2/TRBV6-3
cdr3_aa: CASSWVRYNEQFF
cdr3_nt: TGTGCCAGCAGTTGGGTTCGCTACAATGAGCAGTTCTTC

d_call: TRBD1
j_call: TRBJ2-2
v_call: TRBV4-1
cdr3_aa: CASSLSGQGAGELFF
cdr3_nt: TGCGCCAGCAGCCTTTCGGGACAGGGGGCCGGGGAGCTGTTTTTT

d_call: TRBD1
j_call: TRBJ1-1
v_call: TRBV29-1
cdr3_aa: CSANRGGTEAFF
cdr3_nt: TGCAGCGCGAACAGGGGAGGCACTGAAGCTTTCTTT

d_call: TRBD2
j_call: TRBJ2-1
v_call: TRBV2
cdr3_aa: CASKKAGGPDEQFF
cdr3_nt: TGTGCCAGCAAGAAAGCGGGGGGGCCCGATGAGCAGTTCTTC

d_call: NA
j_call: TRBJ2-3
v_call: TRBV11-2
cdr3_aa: CASSPRQVGDTQYF
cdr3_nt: TGTGCCAGCAGCCCGAGACAGGTGGGAGATACGCAGTATTTT

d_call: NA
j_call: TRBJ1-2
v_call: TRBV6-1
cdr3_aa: CASSDTRGGSRYTF
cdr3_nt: TGTGCCAGCAGTGACACTCGGGGGGGCTCTCGCTACACCTTC

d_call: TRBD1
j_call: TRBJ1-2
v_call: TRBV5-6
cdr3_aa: CASSYRTGHSNYGYTF
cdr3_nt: TGTGCCAGCAGCTATAGGACAGGGCATTCCAACTATGGCTACACCTTC

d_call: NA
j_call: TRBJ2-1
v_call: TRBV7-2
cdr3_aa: CASSFRGPTGNEQFF
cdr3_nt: TGTGCCAGCAGCTTCCGGGGGCCCACCGGCAATGAGCAGTTCTTC

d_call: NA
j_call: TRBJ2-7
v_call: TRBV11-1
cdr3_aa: CASSLIGYEQYF
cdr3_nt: TGTGCCAGCAGCTTAATTGGCTACGAGCAGTACTTC

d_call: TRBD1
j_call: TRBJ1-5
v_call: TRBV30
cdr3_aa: CAWRSQGAAGNQPQHF
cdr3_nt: TGTGCCTGGAGGTCACAGGGGGCGGCGGGCAATCAGCCCCAGCATTTT

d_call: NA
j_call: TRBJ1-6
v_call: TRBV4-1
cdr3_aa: CASSQDPSRDGLHF
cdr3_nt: TGCGCCAGCAGCCAAGACCCATCCCGGGACGGACTCCACTTT

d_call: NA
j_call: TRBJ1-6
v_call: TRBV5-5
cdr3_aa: CASSLQQPNSPLHF
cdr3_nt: TGTGCCAGCAGCTTGCAACAGCCGAATTCACCCCTCCACTTT

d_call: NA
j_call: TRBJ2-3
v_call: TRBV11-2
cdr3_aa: CASSLRGVGGTDTQYF
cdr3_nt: TGTGCCAGCAGCTTACGAGGGGTAGGGGGCACAGATACGCAGTATTTT

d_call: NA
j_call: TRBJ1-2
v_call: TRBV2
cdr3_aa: CASSEVPGYGYTF
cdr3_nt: TGTGCCAGCAGTGAAGTCCCGGGCTATGGCTACACCTTC